This T cell receptor (beta chain) was sequenced for a study of T-cell reconstitution after alpha-beta-depleted transplantation in children. Losses at the gene ends were 0 bases for V and 1 base for J; bases not matched to a gene: 5. This CDR3 has 16 amino acids. CDR1 is WSHSY and CDR2 is SAAADI in the germline V gene. Using unique molecular identifiers, the investigators prepared the TCRbeta library. TCRdb re-called the PCR reads through MiXCR, storing one row per CDR3 protein. The sample has 400,000 to 500,000 distinct CDR3 sequences, roughly a tenth seen once. This clonotype appeared a single time. The specimen comprised PBMCs from the stem cell graft donor, sampled from the stem cell graft. The J gene is TRBJ1-1, the V gene TRBV10-2, with TRBD1 matching over 7 bases. This TCR was sampled from a human donor who donated a stem cell graft to a child with acute myeloid leukemia. The CDR3 reads CASSESLYRGNTEAFF. CDR3 nucleotide sequence: TGCGCCAGCAGTGAGTCACTGTACAGGGGGAACACTGAAGCTTTCTTT.